This T cell receptor beta chain was recovered during a study of T cells in Graves' hyperthyroidism and ophthalmopathy. Study outcomes and limitations: Most thyroid clonotypes expanded above 0.001 were also detected in blood.

Diagnoses used clinical symptoms, serum thyroxine and TRAb, thyroid ultrasound and orbital computed tomography. This clonotype was seen ten or more times. Its antigen is unidentified. Amplified TCR beta CDR3 regions derived from RNA transcripts. Initially, a first-round RT-PCR of the TCR CDR3 employed the HTBI primer set. TCRdb re-analysed the multiplex PCR reads in MiXCR, keeping a single row per CDR3 protein. The profile shows 600,000 or so distinct CDR3 sequences, 16% of them singletons. The sample consisted of blood. The clonotype originates from a young woman with Graves' hyperthyroidism.

CDR3 in amino acids: CASREGLLWNQPQHF. DNA for the CDR3: TGTGCCAGCAGGGAGGGTCTCCTCTGGAATCAGCCCCAGCATTTT. The chain carries TRBV6-1 and TRBJ1-5; no reliable D call. Trimming pared 6 bases from V and 4 bases from J, leaving 16 bases between. This CDR3 spans 15 amino acids. Germline CDR1 reads MNHNS; CDR2 reads SASEGT.